Here is one T cell receptor beta chain with its context. V was shortened by 6 bases and J by 3 bases, with 15 bases between the two germline ends. The CDR3 has 15 amino acids. The germline V gene has CDR1 MNHEY and CDR2 SVGAGI. Libraries were prepared by immunoSEQ multiplex PCR; TCRdb keeps only in-frame clonotypes and omits some of them. The data hold tens of thousands of clones, with 80% to 90% observed a single time. This sample was taken from a study of T cell changes during pregnancy in multiple sclerosis. This specimen was CD8+ T cells from peripheral blood mononuclear cells, taken before pregnancy. The rearrangement links TRBV6-5 to TRBJ1-3, with a weak D call TRBD1 (6 bases). The sequence was collected from a female donor with multiple sclerosis, enrolled in a pregnancy study. The CDR3 region is CASRQTGDFGNTIYF. The CDR3, as DNA: TGTGCCAGCAGGCAGACAGGAGACTTTGGAAACACCATATATTTT.